This T cell receptor beta chain stems from a study of cytomegalovirus exposure and HLA in healthy donors (dated by TCRdb to 2017 to 2019). In the study overall: An earlier analysis of roughly 630 of the donors reported roughly 300 Gb of sequence data and 117 million unique TCR beta sequences from about 179 million T cells. In a later genetic analysis, genome-wide SNP genotypes for about 55% of the roughly 700 donors were used, and that subset was treated as a discovery cohort. The T cell repertoires of 666 subjects were profiled by immunosequencing and related to cytomegalovirus serostatus. To study patterns of TCR occurrence, a later analysis re-analyzed previously published TCR beta repertoires from 650 to 750 donors and added high-resolution HLA genotyping. Besides the first cohort of roughly 700 subjects, a separate validation cohort made up of 90 to 150 different subjects was used. Roughly 5 DR-DQ haplotypes were handled as single units for association and clustering because linkage in the cohort was strong. Among the roughly 370 genotyped donors, around 81% belonged to the genetic ancestry cluster associated with self-reported Caucasian donors. The aim of the study was to test whether cataloging public T cell receptors could identify signatures of past pathogen exposure. In the later analysis, no new phenotypic data were used to find candidate immune exposures; instead, reliance was placed on TCR beta sequences and their occurrence across donors. All discovery cohort repertoires had been generated on a single sequencing platform. Approximately 300 gigabases of sequencing data and around 90 million unique TCR sequences made up an early release that covered approximately 650 HLA-typed donors. HLA typing included class I and class II loci at four-digit resolution. Among about 410 genotyped donors of the cohort, an average of roughly 230,000 unique TCR beta nucleotide sequences was sequenced per donor, of which 15% to 20% were non-productive. To predict cytomegalovirus infection status, the study combined high-throughput TCR immunosequencing, statistical association of individual TCRs with disease status, and machine learning. Donor age, sex, ethnicity and CMV serostatus were compiled together with the repertoire data. To decide whether each TCR beta V gene segment behaved as functional or pseudogenic, an earlier analysis of fewer than 750 of the donors relied on high-throughput TCR beta sequencing. Typing coverage varied by locus: about 620-630 donors for A, B, C, DRB1 and DQB1; some 520 for DQA1; more than 600 for DPA1; about 450 for DPB1.

The protocol used for the library was the immunoSEQ multiplex PCR assay. For the multiplex PCR, a mixture combining 60 forward primers for TCR Vbeta segments and 13 reverse primers for TCR Jbeta segments was used. The CDR3 region of rearranged TCR beta genes was amplified from genomic DNA with a multiplex PCR assay. The Illumina HiSeq System was used to sequence the amplified TCR beta libraries as 87-base-pair reads. The study's own analysis went as follows. In a later analysis, around 80 million unique TCR beta chains were counted across the approximately 640 repertoires, and approximately 11 million of these chains were shared by at least two donors. To remove PCR and sequencing errors, raw reads were error-corrected and collapsed into unique sequences using a nearest-neighbor algorithm that merged closely related sequences. To assign V, D and J gene segments, CDR3 sequences were aligned to IMGT reference sequences. For a sequence to be retained, a match of at least six nucleotides to both a V gene segment and a J gene segment was required. Rearrangements were classified as productive when the CDR3 lacked stop codons and remained in frame with V and J, and all other rearrangements were classified as non-productive. Following IMGT convention, CDR3 was defined as the stretch from the second conserved V-encoded cysteine to the conserved J-encoded phenylalanine. Sequences without an unambiguous match to a single V gene segment were excluded from the earlier analysis of 450 to 750 of the donors. In an earlier analysis of 587 of the donors, V segments were called functional above 56.7% productive rearrangements and were called segregating when the between-donor standard deviation exceeded 5%. To diagnose cytomegalovirus status from the catalog of TCR beta chain sequences, a statistical classification framework was built. In a later analysis, TCR nucleotide sequences were compared against IMGT/GENE-DB human TR gene sequences so that V and J genes could be assigned. In a later analysis, CDR3 sequences and most-parsimonious VDJ recombination scenarios were assigned using the TCRdist pipeline. In a later analysis, each TCR beta chain was defined by its CDR3 amino acid sequence together with its V-gene family, and reads without a unique V-gene family were excluded. A later analysis removed nearly 600 highly shared, low-generation-probability nucleotide sequences to deal with suspected cross-contamination and a sequencing artifact. For each public chain, a later analysis derived a clonal expansion index from normalized ranks of inferred template counts within each repertoire. A later analysis computed generation probabilities with a VDJ recombination model fitted to out-of-frame rearrangements, and checked the results against IGoR. A later analysis scored TCR-TCR, TCR-HLA and TCR-CMV co-occurrence with hypergeometric tests, applying a repertoire-size bias correction to TCR pairs. A later analysis estimated false discovery rates by permuting HLA or CMV assignments 20 times. In a later analysis, co-occurring TCRs were grouped with DBSCAN, and TCRdist sequence similarity was added when clustering was performed within HLA-allele-positive subsets. For co-occurrence clustering, repertoires with fewer than 30,000 or more than 120,000 public chains were excluded, along with roughly 5 repertoires with anomalous nucleotide sharing. TCRdb stores this immuneACCESS table with in-frame sequences only. Part of the clones is absent; in the studies checked, under half of the shortfall reflects unresolved V genes, and no reason is known for the rest. The DNA was the basis for D and trimming; V, J and clone size are from that table. This sample's records show approximately 40,000 clones. The ten biggest clones cover under 2% of the sample.

V loses 2 bases at its end and J loses 2 bases; junction bases beyond the gene matches: 12. The CDR3 measures 19 amino acids from cysteine to phenylalanine. Of all the DNA, just the CDR3 is kept, 57 bases in frame from base 1. The germline V gene (reference sequence) provides CDR1 GTSNPN and CDR2 SVGIG. Note on this clone: Its antigen is unknown.

Beyond this particular receptor, the publication reports: The sequencing pipeline was judged likely to have produced a cluster of highly shared sequence variants as a technical artifact. Correlated functional status among segregating V segments might be attributable to linkage disequilibrium, but an unknown experimental factor could not be ruled out. Roughly uniform sequencing depth across donors was assumed in presence/absence analyses, although this assumption may not hold. Immune exposure information for the cohort was limited to CMV serostatus. The study gave a list of about 170 TCR beta chains associated with cytomegalovirus. In a later analysis, HLA-associated TCR beta chains were found to be more clonally expanded and to have lower generation probabilities than equally common non-associated chains. The classifier was reported to diagnose cytomegalovirus status with high specificity and sensitivity in both the original and validation cohorts. Because HLA typing was missing for some donors at each locus, association tests included only the typed subset. In an earlier analysis of some 540 of the donors, most TCR beta V segments appeared in productive rearrangements about 87% or about 30% of the time, broadly matching IMGT annotations. According to a later genetic analysis, donors in an Asian-associated ancestry cluster had fewer N-insertions in productive TCRs than the approximately 650-donor mean. In a later analysis, the rate of TCR association differed among HLA loci, with DRB1 alleles having the most associated TCRs and HLA-C alleles having the fewest. In a later genetic analysis, a missense DCLRE1C variant was associated with V-gene and J-gene trimming of TCR beta chains, and the association was replicated in an independent cohort. According to the authors, the approach could potentially be generalized to other disease states and immunological phenotypes. A further reported finding was that TCR beta sequences accurately predicted the HLA-A and HLA-B alleles for most subjects in the first cohort. Most CMV-associated TCR beta chains appeared to be HLA-restricted in a later analysis, and the HLA associations seemed to be driven largely by CMV exposure. When HLA alleles, especially DR and DQ, strongly co-occurred, attributing TCR associations to individual alleles was difficult. Across donors, most TCR sequences were observed very rarely, whereas some public TCRs were present in many individuals. In vitro tests confirmed that a few of the cytomegalovirus-associated TCR beta chains recognize cytomegalovirus antigens. The earlier analysis of approximately 590 of the donors excluded seventeen rarely observed V segments, including chromosome 9 orphons, because counts were too low. In a later analysis, 15,000 to 20,000 TCR beta sequences were associated with specific HLA alleles at a false discovery rate of 0.05. Some IMGT-functional V segments, including TRBV6-2 and TRBV6-3, could not be told apart with the 87-base-pair reads, so those segments were excluded. In a later analysis, several top co-occurrence clusters were reported to appear linked to parvovirus B19, influenza, CMV and Epstein-Barr virus. This cohort had only TCR beta chains sequenced, and the lack of alpha or paired-chain data limited which features could be detected.

The cohort was made up of 666 healthy bone marrow donors. At the time of sampling, all cohort members were nominally healthy, though unrecorded immune exposures were likely present. The donor tested CMV seronegative and was one of the 352 seronegative cohort members. A peripheral blood sample was provided by each donor, and peripheral blood mononuclear cells were used for TCR beta sequencing. Genomic DNA extraction from the blood cell samples was performed with the Qiagen DNeasy Blood Extraction Kit. The sequence was obtained from a woman in her 30s in good health and CMV-seronegative. The chain is made from TRBV30 and TRBJ2-3, and 14 bases in between align with TRBD2. The sample comprised PBMCs. The nucleotides are TGTGCCTGGAGTCCGGGGACTAGCGGGGGTTCCCTACACACAGATACGCAGTATTTT. Protein translation: CAWSPGTSGGSLHTDTQYF. The entire variable domain, with the stretches around the CDR3 drawn from the reference TRBV30 and TRBJ2-3 proteins, is SQTIHQWPATLVQPVGSPLSLECTVEGTSNPNLYWYRQAAGRGLQLLFYSVGIGQISSEVPQNLSASRPQDRQFILSSKKLLLSDSGFYLCAWSPGTSGGSLHTDTQYFGPGTRLTVL.